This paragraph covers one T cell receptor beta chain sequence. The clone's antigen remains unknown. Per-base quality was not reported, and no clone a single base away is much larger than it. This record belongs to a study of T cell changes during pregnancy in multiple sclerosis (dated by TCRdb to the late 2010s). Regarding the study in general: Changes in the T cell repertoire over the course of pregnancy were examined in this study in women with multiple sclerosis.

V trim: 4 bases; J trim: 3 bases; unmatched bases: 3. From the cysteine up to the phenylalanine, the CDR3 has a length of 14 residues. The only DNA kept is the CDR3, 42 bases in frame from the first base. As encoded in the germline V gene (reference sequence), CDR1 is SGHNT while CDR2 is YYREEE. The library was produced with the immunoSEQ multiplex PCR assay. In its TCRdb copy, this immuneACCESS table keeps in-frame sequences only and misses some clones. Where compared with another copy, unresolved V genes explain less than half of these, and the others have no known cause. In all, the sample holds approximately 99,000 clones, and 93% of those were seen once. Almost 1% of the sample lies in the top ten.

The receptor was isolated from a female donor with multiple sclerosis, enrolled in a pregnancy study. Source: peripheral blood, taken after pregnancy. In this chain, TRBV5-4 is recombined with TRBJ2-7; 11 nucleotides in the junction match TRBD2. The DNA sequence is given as TGTGCCAGCAGCGCTACTAGCGGGAGCTACGAGCAGTACTTC. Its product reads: CASSATSGSYEQYF.